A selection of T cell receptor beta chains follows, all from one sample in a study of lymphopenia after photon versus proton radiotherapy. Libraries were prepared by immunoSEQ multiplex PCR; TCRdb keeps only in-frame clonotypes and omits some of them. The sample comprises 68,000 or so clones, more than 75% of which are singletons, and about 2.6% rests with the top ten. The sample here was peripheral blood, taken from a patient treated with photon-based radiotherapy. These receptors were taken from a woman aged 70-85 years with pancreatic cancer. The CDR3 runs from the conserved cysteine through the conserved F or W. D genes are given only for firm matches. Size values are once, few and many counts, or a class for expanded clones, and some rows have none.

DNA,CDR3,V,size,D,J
TGTGCCAGCAGTGAATTAGCGGGAGGACAACCCTACTTC,CASSELAGGQPYF,TRBV6-1,.,TRBD2,TRBJ2-4
TGTGCCAGCAGCCCGTCCTCCCACCCGTACGGACCGTACTTC,CASSPSSHPYGPYF,TRBV14,.,.,TRBJ2-7
TGTGCCAGCACCCCCGAACCGCACGGGGAGCTGTTTTTT,CASTPEPHGELFF,TRBV7-2,.,.,TRBJ2-2
TGTGCCAGCAGTCTTAGGAGGGTTCGAGAGACCCAGTACTTC,CASSLRRVRETQYF,TRBV7-8,.,.,TRBJ2-5
TGTGCCAGCAGCGGAGACAGGGGCCAGCAGTACTTC,CASSGDRGQQYF,TRBV9,.,TRBD1,TRBJ2-7
TGTGCCAGCAGCTTCGACGGAGAGCAGTACTTC,CASSFDGEQYF,TRBV7-9,.,.,TRBJ2-7
TGTGCCAGCAGTTTGGGAAGGGTGAATGAAAAACTGTTTTTT,CASSLGRVNEKLFF,TRBV28,few,.,TRBJ1-4
TGTGCCAGCAGTTTCGTGGGAGAGACCCAGTACTTC,CASSFVGETQYF,TRBV27,.,.,TRBJ2-5
TGTGCCAGCAGCGGAGGGGGGCTGGATGGAGATACGCAGTATTTT,CASSGGGLDGDTQYF,TRBV21-1,.,.,TRBJ2-3
TGTGCCACCCTACCCCGGGGGGCCGGCGAAAAACTGTTTTTT,CATLPRGAGEKLFF,TRBV19,.,.,TRBJ1-4
TGTGCCTGGAGTCCAAACGGACCGGGACGGATGTCTGGAAACACCATATATTTT,CAWSPNGPGRMSGNTIYF,TRBV30,.,.,TRBJ1-3
TGTGCCAGCAGCTTAGGAACTCAGACTCCGGGCTCCTACGAGCAGTACTTC,CASSLGTQTPGSYEQYF,TRBV13,.,.,TRBJ2-7
TGTGCCAGTAGTATGGATAGCGGGAGAAACAATGAGCAGTTCTTC,CASSMDSGRNNEQFF,TRBV19,.,TRBD2,TRBJ2-1
TGTGCCAGCAGCTTAGACACCGCGAACACCGGGGAGCTGTTTTTT,CASSLDTANTGELFF,TRBV7-6,.,.,TRBJ2-2
TGTGCCAGCAACTGGGGGACACTGTCCTACGAGCAGTACTTC,CASNWGTLSYEQYF,TRBV6-1,.,.,TRBJ2-7
TGTGCCAGCAGCCGGCAGGGCTTTCCCACAGATACGCAGTATTTT,CASSRQGFPTDTQYF,TRBV14,once,.,TRBJ2-3
TGTGCCAGCAGTGAAACTTCCGCGTCGAGGTGGGAGCAGTACTTC,CASSETSASRWEQYF,TRBV6-1,.,.,TRBJ2-7
TGTGCCAGCAGCGGGCAGACACGAAACTATGGCTACACCTTC,CASSGQTRNYGYTF,TRBV7-2,.,.,TRBJ1-2
TGTGCCAGCAGCTCCCACACAGATACGCAGTATTTT,CASSSHTDTQYF,TRBV5-6,once,.,TRBJ2-3
TGTGCAAGTCGCTTAGCGCTAGGTTTGGGGGCCCGCACAGATACGCAGTATTTT,CASRLALGLGARTDTQYF,TRBV12-2,.,.,TRBJ2-3
TGTGCCACCAGCAGAGTTGGGGGCCCACCCTACGAGCAGTACTTC,CATSRVGGPPYEQYF,TRBV15,.,.,TRBJ2-7
TGTGCCAGCTCAATAAGCGGGAGGAACGAGCAGTACTTC,CASSISGRNEQYF,TRBV18,.,TRBD2,TRBJ2-7
TGTGCCAGCAATAGCGGGGGCACCGGGGAGCTGTTTTTT,CASNSGGTGELFF,TRBV27,.,TRBD2,TRBJ2-2
TGTGCCAGCAGCGTAGGGACGACCGTGTGGGATACGCAGTATTTT,CASSVGTTVWDTQYF,TRBV9,once,.,TRBJ2-3
TGTGCCAGCAGTGAAGTTTACACCGGGGAGCTGTTTTTT,CASSEVYTGELFF,TRBV6-4,.,.,TRBJ2-2
TGTGCCAGCAGCGTTGCAGGGCCCCTCTCTGGAAACACCATATATTTT,CASSVAGPLSGNTIYF,TRBV9,once,.,TRBJ1-3
TGCAGCGTCCGCACCGGGACCAGCTCCTACGAGCAGTACTTC,CSVRTGTSSYEQYF,TRBV29-1,.,.,TRBJ2-7
TGTGCCAGCAGCGCAGGGACAACCAGGGAAAAACTGTTTTTT,CASSAGTTREKLFF,TRBV9,.,.,TRBJ1-4
TGTGCCAGCTCACCACAAGTCGGGACAGGGCAATACGAGCAGTACTTC,CASSPQVGTGQYEQYF,TRBV18,.,TRBD1,TRBJ2-7
TGTGCCTGGAGGACAGAGCGAATCTATGGCTACACCTTC,CAWRTERIYGYTF,TRBV30,medium-sized,.,TRBJ1-2
TGTGCCAGTAGTTCGACAGGGTTTGGTCAGCCCCAGCATTTT,CASSSTGFGQPQHF,TRBV19,.,TRBD1,TRBJ1-5
TGCAGCGTTGCGGGGGGGATCACTGAAGCTTTCTTT,CSVAGGITEAFF,TRBV29-1,.,.,TRBJ1-1
TGTGCCAGCAGCCCCCGAAAGGGGAGTTACAATGAGCAGTTCTTC,CASSPRKGSYNEQFF,TRBV21-1,.,.,TRBJ2-1
TGTGCCAGCAAGGAGACAGGGATGTATGAAAAACTGTTTTTT,CASKETGMYEKLFF,TRBV6-5,.,TRBD1,TRBJ1-4
TGTGCCAGCAGAGGAGAGGGGGCGGAGTGGGAGACCCAGTACTTC,CASRGEGAEWETQYF,TRBV11-1,.,TRBD1,TRBJ2-5
TGTGCCAGCAGCGAGAGACAGGGTGAAAAACTGTTTTTT,CASSERQGEKLFF,TRBV7-8,few,TRBD1,TRBJ1-4
TGTGCCAGCAGCAGGGGTCTGGGGACCGGGGAGCTGTTTTTT,CASSRGLGTGELFF,TRBV7-3,.,.,TRBJ2-2
TGTGCCAGCAGCTTAGATCGAACTAGCGGGAGGCCGACCGGGGAGCTGTTTTTT,CASSLDRTSGRPTGELFF,TRBV11-3,.,TRBD2,TRBJ2-2
TGTGCCAGCAGTTTAATAGGGGGGACTAATAGCAATCAGCCCCAGCATTTT,CASSLIGGTNSNQPQHF,TRBV28,.,.,TRBJ1-5
TGTGCCAGCCTCCGCACAGTGAACAATGAGCAGTTCTTC,CASLRTVNNEQFF,TRBV28,few,.,TRBJ2-1
TGCGCCAGCAGCCAAGGACTAGCGGCCCAAGATGAGCAGTTCTTC,CASSQGLAAQDEQFF,TRBV4-1,.,TRBD2,TRBJ2-1
TGTGCCAGCTACAACCCGGGACTAGCGGGAGCTCTGAGGCAGTTCTTC,CASYNPGLAGALRQFF,TRBV18,.,TRBD2,TRBJ2-1
TGTGCCAGCAGCCAATTAATAGCGGGGATTTACCAAGAGACCCAGTACTTC,CASSQLIAGIYQETQYF,TRBV4-2,.,TRBD2,TRBJ2-5
TGTGCCAGCAGCTTAGATATGGCGACCTACGAGCAGTACTTC,CASSLDMATYEQYF,TRBV11-1,.,.,TRBJ2-7
TGTGCCAGCAGTTTAGCCCTACTAGCGTCTAGCACAGATACGCAGTATTTT,CASSLALLASSTDTQYF,TRBV28,once,TRBD2,TRBJ2-3
TGCAGCGTGACTGACAGGAATGACGGGGAGCTGTTTTTT,CSVTDRNDGELFF,TRBV29-1,.,.,TRBJ2-2
TGTGCCAGCAGAGGCGGGAGGCAAAACACCGGGGAGCTGTTTTTT,CASRGGRQNTGELFF,TRBV6-6,.,TRBD2,TRBJ2-2
TGTGCCAGCAGGACAGCAGACCTTCTCATGAACACTGAAGCTTTCTTT,CASRTADLLMNTEAFF,TRBV2,.,.,TRBJ1-1
TGTGCCAGTAGCCCTTTTGGGGGGTCCTACGAGCAGTACTTC,CASSPFGGSYEQYF,TRBV19,.,.,TRBJ2-7
TGTGCCACCAGCAGAAGCAGCGCTACCGGGGAGCTGTTTTTT,CATSRSSATGELFF,TRBV15,.,.,TRBJ2-2
TGTGCCAGTATGTCCCATATGGGGCTCAGCACAGATACGCAGTATTTT,CASMSHMGLSTDTQYF,TRBV19,.,.,TRBJ2-3
TGTGCCAGCAGCCCGGGGGGTTTTGGCGCAGATACGCAGTATTTT,CASSPGGFGADTQYF,TRBV2,.,TRBD2,TRBJ2-3
TGTGCCAGCAGTTGCCCAATCCCTCCAGATACGCAGTATTTT,CASSCPIPPDTQYF,TRBV27,.,.,TRBJ2-3
TGTGCCAGCAGTTTATCTAGCGTTCACACCGGGGAGCTGTTTTTT,CASSLSSVHTGELFF,TRBV27,.,.,TRBJ2-2
TGTGCCAGCAGCCAGGCCCAAGGTTACAATGAGCAGTTCTTC,CASSQAQGYNEQFF,TRBV11-3,.,.,TRBJ2-1
TGTGCCAGCAGCTTAGATTCCCAACGGAACACTGAAGCTTTCTTT,CASSLDSQRNTEAFF,TRBV7-2,.,.,TRBJ1-1
TGTGCCAGCAGTCGCGATACAGGGATCCAAGAGACCCAGTACTTC,CASSRDTGIQETQYF,TRBV28,.,.,TRBJ2-5